These T cell receptor beta chains were read from a single sample in a study of cytomegalovirus exposure and HLA in healthy donors. TCRdb's table, derived via immunoSEQ multiplex PCR, lists solely in-frame clones and lacks some. This table has approximately 120,000 clones, about 88% appearing once. The source material was PBMCs. The receptor set was obtained from a woman aged 18-30 years in good health and CMV-seronegative. Each CDR3 is given with its conserved first and last residue. Each record gives: D gene, clone size, V gene, J gene, CDR3 DNA, CDR3 protein. D genes are given only for firm matches. Clone size is shown for a subset of rows, as once, few, many or a class of expanded clone.

d_gene: TRBD2
abundance: .
v_gene: TRBV19
j_gene: TRBJ2-3
CDR3nt: TGTGCCAGTATGCGGGGGTTCGCAGATACGCAGTATTTT
CDR3aa: CASMRGFADTQYF

d_gene: TRBD2
abundance: .
v_gene: TRBV30
j_gene: TRBJ2-1
CDR3nt: TGTGCCTGGAGACCTTGGGCTAGCGGGAGGTGGGGCAATGAGCAGTTCTTC
CDR3aa: CAWRPWASGRWGNEQFF

d_gene: .
abundance: .
v_gene: TRBV9
j_gene: TRBJ1-4
CDR3nt: TGTGCCAGCAGCGGGCCGGGGGAAAAACTGTTTTTT
CDR3aa: CASSGPGEKLFF

d_gene: .
abundance: .
v_gene: TRBV11-1
j_gene: TRBJ2-5
CDR3nt: TGTGCCAGCAGCTTTGGGGCACAAGAGACCCAGTACTTC
CDR3aa: CASSFGAQETQYF

d_gene: .
abundance: .
v_gene: TRBV7-9
j_gene: TRBJ2-5
CDR3nt: TGTGCCAGCAGCTTCCTACAGGGTCACGCAGAGACCCAGTACTTC
CDR3aa: CASSFLQGHAETQYF

d_gene: TRBD1
abundance: once
v_gene: TRBV7-8
j_gene: TRBJ1-1
CDR3nt: TGTGCCAGCAGCTTAGTTGCACAGGGGGCGAGGGCTGAAGCTTTCTTT
CDR3aa: CASSLVAQGARAEAFF

d_gene: .
abundance: .
v_gene: TRBV5-1
j_gene: TRBJ2-3
CDR3nt: TGCGCCAGCAGCTTGACAGGGGATACGCAGTATTTT
CDR3aa: CASSLTGDTQYF

d_gene: .
abundance: .
v_gene: TRBV9
j_gene: TRBJ2-2
CDR3nt: TGTGCCAGCAGCGTAGCCCCTAGACTCACCGGGGAGCTGTTTTTT
CDR3aa: CASSVAPRLTGELFF

d_gene: .
abundance: .
v_gene: TRBV4-2
j_gene: TRBJ1-1
CDR3nt: TGTGCCAGCAGCCAAGGAACTATGAACACTGAAGCTTTCTTT
CDR3aa: CASSQGTMNTEAFF

d_gene: .
abundance: .
v_gene: TRBV30
j_gene: TRBJ1-3
CDR3nt: TGTGCCTGGCGAGGGGCGGGGGGCTCTGGAAACACCATATATTTT
CDR3aa: CAWRGAGGSGNTIYF

d_gene: .
abundance: .
v_gene: TRBV9
j_gene: TRBJ1-3
CDR3nt: TGTGCCAGCAGCGTCATAGGGGGAGAAAACACCATATATTTT
CDR3aa: CASSVIGGENTIYF

d_gene: .
abundance: few
v_gene: TRBV7-2
j_gene: TRBJ2-7
CDR3nt: TGTGCCAGCAACTCGGGGTGGGGGGTATTGGCACACGAGCAGTACTTC
CDR3aa: CASNSGWGVLAHEQYF

d_gene: .
abundance: .
v_gene: TRBV12-5
j_gene: TRBJ2-3
CDR3nt: TGTGCTAGTGGTTTGGAGGGAGCAGATACGCAGTATTTT
CDR3aa: CASGLEGADTQYF

d_gene: .
abundance: .
v_gene: TRBV25-1
j_gene: TRBJ1-5
CDR3nt: TGTGCCAGCAGCCCTTATTCTAGCAATCAGCCCCAGCATTTT
CDR3aa: CASSPYSSNQPQHF

d_gene: .
abundance: once
v_gene: TRBV19
j_gene: TRBJ2-7
CDR3nt: TGTGCCAGTAGTATGAATGGCGGCTACGAGCAGTACTTC
CDR3aa: CASSMNGGYEQYF

d_gene: .
abundance: once
v_gene: TRBV29-1
j_gene: TRBJ1-2
CDR3nt: TGCAGCGTTGAAGATTGGGCTGGGGGCGGTAACTATGGCTACACCTTC
CDR3aa: CSVEDWAGGGNYGYTF

d_gene: TRBD1
abundance: .
v_gene: TRBV5-4
j_gene: TRBJ1-2
CDR3nt: TGTGCCAGCAGCTCCGGGACAGACTATGGCTACACCTTC
CDR3aa: CASSSGTDYGYTF

d_gene: .
abundance: .
v_gene: TRBV7-2
j_gene: TRBJ2-7
CDR3nt: TGTGCCAGCAGCTTCACAGCTTACGAGCAGTACTTC
CDR3aa: CASSFTAYEQYF

d_gene: TRBD2
abundance: .
v_gene: TRBV19
j_gene: TRBJ2-1
CDR3nt: TGTGCCAGTAGTCGGACTAGCGGGGGACCCTACAATGAGCAGTTCTTC
CDR3aa: CASSRTSGGPYNEQFF

d_gene: .
abundance: .
v_gene: TRBV28
j_gene: TRBJ1-2
CDR3nt: TGTGCCAGCAGGTACAGCTATGGCTACACCTTC
CDR3aa: CASRYSYGYTF

d_gene: TRBD1
abundance: .
v_gene: TRBV7-2
j_gene: TRBJ2-7
CDR3nt: TGTGCCAGCAGCTTCCCGGGACAGGGATACGAGCAGTACTTC
CDR3aa: CASSFPGQGYEQYF

d_gene: TRBD1
abundance: .
v_gene: TRBV7-9
j_gene: TRBJ1-1
CDR3nt: TGTGCCAGCAGCTTACGGACAGGGGTAAACACTGAAGCTTTCTTT
CDR3aa: CASSLRTGVNTEAFF

d_gene: .
abundance: .
v_gene: TRBV7-9
j_gene: TRBJ1-2
CDR3nt: TGTGCCAGCAGCTTAGTTTTGAGCTATGGCTACACCTTC
CDR3aa: CASSLVLSYGYTF

d_gene: .
abundance: .
v_gene: TRBV7-3
j_gene: TRBJ2-2
CDR3nt: TGTGCCAGCAGCTTAAAGGGGGTGAACACCGGGGAGCTGTTTTTT
CDR3aa: CASSLKGVNTGELFF

d_gene: .
abundance: .
v_gene: TRBV5-6
j_gene: TRBJ2-5
CDR3nt: TGTGCCAGCAGCTTGAGGGGGGGACAAGAGACCCAGTACTTC
CDR3aa: CASSLRGGQETQYF

d_gene: TRBD1
abundance: .
v_gene: TRBV7-9
j_gene: TRBJ1-2
CDR3nt: TGTGCCAGCAGCTTAGTCGAGGGGGCAGGGGTCTATGGCTACACCTTC
CDR3aa: CASSLVEGAGVYGYTF